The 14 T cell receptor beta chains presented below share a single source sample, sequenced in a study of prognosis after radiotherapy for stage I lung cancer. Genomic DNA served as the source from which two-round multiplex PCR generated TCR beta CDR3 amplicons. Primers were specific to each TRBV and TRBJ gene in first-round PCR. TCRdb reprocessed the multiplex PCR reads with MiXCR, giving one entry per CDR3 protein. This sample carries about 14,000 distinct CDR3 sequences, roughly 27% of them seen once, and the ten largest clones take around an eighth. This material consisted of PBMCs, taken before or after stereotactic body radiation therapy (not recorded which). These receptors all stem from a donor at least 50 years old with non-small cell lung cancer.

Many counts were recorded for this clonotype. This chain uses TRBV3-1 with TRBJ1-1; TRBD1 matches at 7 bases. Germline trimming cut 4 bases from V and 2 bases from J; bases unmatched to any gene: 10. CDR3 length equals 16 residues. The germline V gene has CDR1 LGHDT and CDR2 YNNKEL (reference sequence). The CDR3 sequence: CASSRRGTVKNTEAFF. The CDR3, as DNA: TGTGCCAGCAGCCGGCGCGGGACAGTGAAAAACACTGAAGCTTTCTTT.

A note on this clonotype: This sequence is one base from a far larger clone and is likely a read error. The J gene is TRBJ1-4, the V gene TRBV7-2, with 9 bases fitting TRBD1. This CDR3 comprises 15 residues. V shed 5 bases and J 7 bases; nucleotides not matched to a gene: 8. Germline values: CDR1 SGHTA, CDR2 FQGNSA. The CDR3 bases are TGTGCCAGCAGCATACAGGGGGCGGAGGGTGAAAAACTGTTTTTT. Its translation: CASSIQGAEGEKLFF.

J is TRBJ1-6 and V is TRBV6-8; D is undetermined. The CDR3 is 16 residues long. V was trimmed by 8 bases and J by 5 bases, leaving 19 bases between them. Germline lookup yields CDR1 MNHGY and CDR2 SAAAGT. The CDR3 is CASGSPVGENNSPLHF. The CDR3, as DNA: TGTGCCAGCGGGTCCCCCGTTGGCGAGAATAATTCACCCCTCCACTTT.

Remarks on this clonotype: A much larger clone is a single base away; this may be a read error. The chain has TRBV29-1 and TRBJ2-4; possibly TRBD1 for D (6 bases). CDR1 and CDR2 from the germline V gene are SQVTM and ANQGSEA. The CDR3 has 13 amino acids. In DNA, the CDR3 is TGCAGCGCTGCCGGACAGACCAAAAACACTCAGTACTTC. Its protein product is CSAAGQTKNTQYF.

CDR3 region: CASSIRPAGAYNEQFF. In DNA, the CDR3 is TGTGCCAGTAGTATAAGACCAGCGGGCGCCTACAATGAGCAGTTCTTC. V and J are TRBV19 and TRBJ2-1, with D perhaps matching TRBD2 (6 bases). Germline assignment: CDR1 LNHDA and CDR2 SQIVND (reference sequence). Trimming cost V 2 bases and J 2 bases, with 13 bases left between them. The CDR3 is 16 residues long.

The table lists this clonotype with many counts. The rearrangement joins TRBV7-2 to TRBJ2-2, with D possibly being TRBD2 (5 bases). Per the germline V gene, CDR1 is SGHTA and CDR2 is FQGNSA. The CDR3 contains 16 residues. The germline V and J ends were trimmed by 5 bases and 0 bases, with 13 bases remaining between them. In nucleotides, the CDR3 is TGTGCCAGCAGCCTGAGGGTGGCCGCGAACACCGGGGAGCTGTTTTTT. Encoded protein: CASSLRVAANTGELFF.

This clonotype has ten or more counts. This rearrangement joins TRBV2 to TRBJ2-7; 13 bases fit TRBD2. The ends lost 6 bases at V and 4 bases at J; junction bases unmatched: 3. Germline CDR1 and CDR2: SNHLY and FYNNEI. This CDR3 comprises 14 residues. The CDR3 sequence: CASRRTSGSYEQYF. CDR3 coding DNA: TGTGCCAGCAGACGGACTAGCGGGAGTTACGAGCAGTACTTC.

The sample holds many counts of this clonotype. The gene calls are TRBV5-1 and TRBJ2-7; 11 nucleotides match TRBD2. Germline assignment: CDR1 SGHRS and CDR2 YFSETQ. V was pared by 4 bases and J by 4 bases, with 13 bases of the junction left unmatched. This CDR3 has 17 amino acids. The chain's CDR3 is CASSPTTSGGHQYEQYF. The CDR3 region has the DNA TGCGCCAGCAGCCCAACCACTAGCGGGGGCCACCAGTACGAGCAGTACTTC.

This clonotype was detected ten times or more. This CDR3 is CASSITGGAYGYTF. CDR3 DNA sequence: TGTGCCAGCAGTATAACAGGGGGAGCATATGGCTACACCTTC. The V gene is TRBV28, the J gene TRBJ1-2, with 8 bases aligning to TRBD1. Losses at the gene ends were 5 bases for V and 5 bases for J; bases not matched to a gene: 7. The CDR3 contains 14 residues. Germline CDR1 reads MDHEN; CDR2 reads SYDVKM.

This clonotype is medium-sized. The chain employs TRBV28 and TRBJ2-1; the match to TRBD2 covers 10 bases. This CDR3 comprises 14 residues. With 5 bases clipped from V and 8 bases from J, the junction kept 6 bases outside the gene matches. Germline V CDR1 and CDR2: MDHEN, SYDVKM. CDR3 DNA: TGTGCCAGCAGTCCCCTAGCGGGAGTCGATGAGCAGTTCTTC. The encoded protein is CASSPLAGVDEQFF.

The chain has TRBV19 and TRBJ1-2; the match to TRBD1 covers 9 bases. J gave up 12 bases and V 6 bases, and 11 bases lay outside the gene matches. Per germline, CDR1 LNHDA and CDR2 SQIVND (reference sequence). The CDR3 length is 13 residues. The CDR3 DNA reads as TGTGCCAGTAGCGACAGGGGGGAAGGAAGGGACACCTTC. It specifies CASSDRGEGRDTF.

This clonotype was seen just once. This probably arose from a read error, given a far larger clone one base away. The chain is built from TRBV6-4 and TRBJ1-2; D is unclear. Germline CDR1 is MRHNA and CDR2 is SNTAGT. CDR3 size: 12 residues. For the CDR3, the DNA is TGTGCCAGCAGTTGGGCCGACCAAAACGACTCCTTC. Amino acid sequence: CASSWADQNDSF.

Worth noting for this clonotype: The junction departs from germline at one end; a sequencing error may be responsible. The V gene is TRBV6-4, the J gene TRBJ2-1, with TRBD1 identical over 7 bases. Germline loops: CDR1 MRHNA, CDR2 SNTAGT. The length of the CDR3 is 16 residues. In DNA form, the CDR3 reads TGTACCAGCAGCCCAATTATGGACAGGAGTAACAATGAGCAGTTCTTC. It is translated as CTSSPIMDRSNNEQFF.

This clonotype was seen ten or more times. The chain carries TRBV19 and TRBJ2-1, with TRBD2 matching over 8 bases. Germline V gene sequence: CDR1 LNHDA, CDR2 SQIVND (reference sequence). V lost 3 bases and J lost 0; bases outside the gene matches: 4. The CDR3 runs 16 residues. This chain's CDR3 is CASSMVLAASYNEQFF. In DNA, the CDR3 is TGTGCCAGTAGTATGGTACTAGCGGCCTCCTACAATGAGCAGTTCTTC.